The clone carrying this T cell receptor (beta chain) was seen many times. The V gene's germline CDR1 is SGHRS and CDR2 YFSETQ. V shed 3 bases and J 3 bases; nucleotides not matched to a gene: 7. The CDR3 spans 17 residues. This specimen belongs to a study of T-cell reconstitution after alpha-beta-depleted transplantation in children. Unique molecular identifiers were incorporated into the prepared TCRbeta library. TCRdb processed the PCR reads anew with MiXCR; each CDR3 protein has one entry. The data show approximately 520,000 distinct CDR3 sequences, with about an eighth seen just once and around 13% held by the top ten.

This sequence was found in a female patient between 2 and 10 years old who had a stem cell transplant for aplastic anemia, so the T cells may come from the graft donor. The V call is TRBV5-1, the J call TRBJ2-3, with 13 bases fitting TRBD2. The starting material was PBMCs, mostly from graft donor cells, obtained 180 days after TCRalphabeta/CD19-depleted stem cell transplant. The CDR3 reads CASSSGLAGPSTDTQYF. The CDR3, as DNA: TGCGCCAGCAGCTCGGGACTAGCGGGACCCTCGACAGATACGCAGTATTTT.